Presented here are 2 T cell receptor beta chains from one specimen sequenced in a study of cytomegalovirus exposure and HLA in healthy donors. PCR amplification relied on 60 Vbeta primers (plus 13 Jbeta primers). Here immunoSEQ multiplex PCR was the method, and the copy in TCRdb shows in-frame clones only, minus some. The table records 150,000 to 170,000 clones, roughly 80% of them present only once. Sequences were obtained from PBMCs. All receptors come from a man aged 30 to 45 in good health and CMV-seropositive.

This clone showed up just a few times. This chain connects TRBV10-3 to TRBJ2-3; a weak D match, TRBD2 (6 bases). Germline values: CDR1 ENHRY, CDR2 SYGVKD. Trimming took off 1 base at V and 0 bases at J, with 8 bases between the two ends. The CDR3 is 15 amino acids. The chain's CDR3 is CAISELGGSTDTQYF. CDR3 nucleotides: TGTGCCATCAGTGAGTTGGGGGGAAGCACAGATACGCAGTATTTT.

The chain employs TRBV5-6 and TRBJ1-5, with 12 bases lining up with TRBD1. This CDR3 spans 15 amino acids. The germline CDR1 and CDR2 sequences are SGHDT and YYEEEE. Trimming removed 0 bases from V and 11 bases from J; junction bases left unmatched: 6. The CDR3 sequence: CASSLDGTGGASQHF. The CDR3 DNA reads as TGTGCCAGCAGCTTGGACGGGACAGGGGGCGCGTCCCAGCATTTT.